Listed below are T cell receptor beta chains from one sample, sequenced in a study of blood T cells in healthy people across ages. MiXCR, run by TCRdb on the 5' RACE reads, gives a single entry per CDR3 protein. The table records roughly 720,000 distinct CDR3 sequences, roughly 50% of them present only once. Material: blood. These receptors were collected from a man older than 75 in good health. CDR3s include the opening cysteine and the closing phenylalanine or tryptophan. The D gene is left open where the match is weak. Clone size is not always given. Where it is, it says once, few, many or a class for expanded clones.

len,j_gene,d_gene,abundance,v_gene,CDR3aa,CDR3nt
14,TRBJ2-5,.,.,TRBV21-1,CASSKAAAQETQYF,TGTGCCAGCAGCAAAGCAGCAGCGCAAGAGACCCAGTACTTC
12,TRBJ2-3,.,.,TRBV7-2,CASSRTGETRYF,TGTGCCAGCAGCCGCACGGGGGAGACGCGGTATTTT
13,TRBJ2-7,.,.,TRBV6-5,CASSSTEAYEQYF,TGTGCCAGCAGTTCGACAGAGGCCTACGAGCAGTACTTC
13,TRBJ2-1,.,.,TRBV5-1,CASSLVGVGEQFF,TGCGCCAGCAGCTTGGTAGGAGTTGGTGAGCAGTTCTTC
15,TRBJ2-3,TRBD2,.,TRBV7-3,CASSLIVGRPDTQYF,TGTGCCAGCAGCTTGATCGTCGGGAGGCCAGATACGCAGTATTTT
13,TRBJ2-3,.,.,TRBV7-2,CASSSGGTVRQYF,TGTGCCAGCAGCTCAGGCGGCACAGTCAGGCAGTATTTT
15,TRBJ1-4,TRBD1,.,TRBV7-2,CASSGGTGGIEKLFF,TGTGCCAGCAGCGGAGGGACAGGGGGTATTGAAAAACTGTTTTTT
13,TRBJ2-7,.,.,TRBV20-1,CSASMQGRYEQYF,TGCAGTGCTAGCATGCAGGGGCGATACGAGCAGTACTTC
8,TRBJ1-1,.,.,TRBV29-1,CSVEQAFF,TGCAGCGTTGAACAGGCTTTCTTT
15,TRBJ2-1,TRBD2,few,TRBV5-1,CASSPGGGSYNEQFF,TGCGCCAGCAGCCCCGGGGGGGGTAGTTACAATGAGCAGTTCTTC
16,TRBJ2-1,.,.,TRBV2,CASRAWGPRSYNEQFF,TGTGCCAGCAGAGCTTGGGGCCCCCGCTCCTACAATGAGCAGTTCTTC
13,TRBJ1-1,.,.,TRBV6-5,CASSEAGFTEAFF,TGTGCCAGCAGTGAGGCAGGGTTCACTGAAGCTTTCTTT
13,TRBJ1-5,.,.,TRBV3-1,CASSHGRNQPQHF,TGTGCCAGCAGCCATGGCAGAAATCAGCCCCAGCATTTT
15,TRBJ1-5,.,.,TRBV28,CASSAYKSGNQPQHF,TGTGCCAGCAGCGCTTATAAGTCGGGCAATCAGCCCCAGCATTTT
14,TRBJ2-6,.,few,TRBV12-3/TRBV12-4,CASNPQAGANVLTF,TGTGCCAGCAACCCACAAGCGGGGGCCAACGTCCTGACTTTC
14,TRBJ2-7,TRBD1,.,TRBV5-1,CASSPGTGRDEQYF,TGCGCCAGCAGCCCTGGGACAGGCCGCGACGAGCAGTACTTC
16,TRBJ1-4,.,.,TRBV9,CASSRTPQGFGEKLFF,TGTGCCAGCAGCCGCACGCCTCAGGGATTCGGTGAAAAACTGTTTTTT
15,TRBJ2-4,.,.,TRBV4-1,CASSQAPETKNIQYF,TGCGCCAGCAGCCAAGCTCCGGAGACCAAAAACATTCAGTACTTC
16,TRBJ2-1,TRBD2,.,TRBV7-3,CASSPLAGGCDNEQFF,TGTGCCAGCAGCCCCCTAGCGGGAGGATGTGACAATGAGCAGTTCTTC
15,TRBJ2-3,TRBD2,few,TRBV20-1,CSARVWTSGRWYAYF,TGCAGTGCTAGAGTGTGGACTAGCGGGAGATGGTACGCGTATTTT
17,TRBJ2-1,.,.,TRBV3-1,CASSQDLPGVSYNEQFF,TGTGCCAGCAGCCAAGATCTTCCGGGAGTCTCCTACAATGAGCAGTTCTTC
15,TRBJ2-3,TRBD2,few,TRBV20-1,CSASPLSGRTDTQYF,TGCAGTGCCAGCCCCCTCAGCGGGAGGACAGATACGCAGTATTTT
16,TRBJ2-5,TRBD2,few,TRBV15,CATSRKGLAGGETQYF,TGTGCCACCAGCAGAAAAGGACTAGCGGGAGGAGAGACCCAGTACTTC
15,TRBJ1-2,.,.,TRBV7-9,CASSPAEGIDYGYTF,TGTGCCAGCAGCCCAGCCGAGGGGATCGACTATGGCTACACCTTC
12,TRBJ2-5,.,.,TRBV14,CASSSPMETQYF,TGTGCCAGCAGCTCCCCCATGGAGACCCAGTACTTC
18,TRBJ2-4,.,once,TRBV7-8,CASSLPPATDLGKNIQYF,TGTGCCAGCAGCTTACCCCCAGCCACGGATTTAGGGAAAAACATTCAGTACTTC
10,TRBJ2-7,.,.,TRBV29-1,CSVMRDEQYF,TGCAGCGTTATGAGGGACGAGCAGTACTTC
16,TRBJ2-3,.,.,TRBV20-1,CSASGRATRGPDTQYF,TGCAGTGCTAGTGGCCGGGCCACCCGAGGCCCAGATACGCAGTATTTT
15,TRBJ2-7,TRBD2,.,TRBV5-1,CASSWGAGGVDEQYF,TGCGCCAGCAGCTGGGGGGCGGGAGGTGTCGACGAGCAGTACTTC
14,TRBJ2-5,TRBD2,.,TRBV20-1,CSGMARGGTETQYF,TGCAGTGGTATGGCACGCGGGGGGACGGAGACCCAGTACTTC
16,TRBJ2-1,TRBD2,few,TRBV20-1,CSATPASGLYRNEQFF,TGCAGTGCTACCCCGGCTAGCGGGCTATACCGGAATGAGCAGTTCTTC
15,TRBJ2-7,TRBD1,once,TRBV19,CASSMVTGTGAEQYF,TGTGCCAGTAGTATGGTTACCGGGACAGGGGCCGAGCAGTACTTC
21,TRBJ2-1,TRBD2,.,TRBV4-1,CASSQDLRVSGRLSLYNEQFF,TGCGCCAGCAGCCAAGATCTAAGAGTTAGCGGGAGGTTATCCCTTTACAATGAGCAGTTCTTC
14,TRBJ2-7,.,.,TRBV2,CASIEVGGLYEQYF,TGTGCCAGCATAGAGGTAGGGGGGCTCTACGAGCAGTACTTC
14,TRBJ1-2,.,few,TRBV7-9,CASSGPQGNYGYTF,TGTGCCAGCAGCGGCCCCCAGGGGAACTATGGCTACACCTTC
15,TRBJ2-3,TRBD2,few,TRBV6-5,CASSPGTSRTDTQYF,TGTGCCAGCAGTCCGGGGACTAGCCGCACAGATACGCAGTATTTT
16,TRBJ2-7,.,.,TRBV21-1,CASSKGGRTISYEQYF,TGTGCCAGCAGCAAAGGGGGCCGGACAATTAGCTACGAGCAGTACTTC
17,TRBJ2-5,TRBD2,few,TRBV9,CASSVGASGRAQETQYF,TGTGCCAGCAGCGTAGGGGCTAGCGGGAGGGCCCAAGAGACCCAGTACTTC
14,TRBJ2-5,.,.,TRBV24-1,CATSPKQEKETQYF,TGTGCCACCTCGCCTAAACAGGAAAAGGAGACCCAGTACTTC
16,TRBJ2-3,.,few,TRBV11-2,CASSPRPQGEHRDAYF,TGTGCCAGCAGCCCACGACCCCAGGGTGAGCACAGAGACGCGTATTTT
18,TRBJ1-2,TRBD1,.,TRBV6-1,CASRTILIRDRGNYGYTF,TGTGCCAGCAGGACAATACTAATCCGGGACAGGGGCAACTATGGCTACACCTTC
15,TRBJ2-3,TRBD2,few,TRBV27,CASSLGGLARDTQYF,TGTGCCAGCAGTTTAGGGGGACTAGCAAGAGATACGCAGTATTTT
13,TRBJ2-2,.,few,TRBV11-3,CASSQISTGELFF,TGTGCCAGCAGCCAGATCTCCACCGGGGAGCTGTTTTTT